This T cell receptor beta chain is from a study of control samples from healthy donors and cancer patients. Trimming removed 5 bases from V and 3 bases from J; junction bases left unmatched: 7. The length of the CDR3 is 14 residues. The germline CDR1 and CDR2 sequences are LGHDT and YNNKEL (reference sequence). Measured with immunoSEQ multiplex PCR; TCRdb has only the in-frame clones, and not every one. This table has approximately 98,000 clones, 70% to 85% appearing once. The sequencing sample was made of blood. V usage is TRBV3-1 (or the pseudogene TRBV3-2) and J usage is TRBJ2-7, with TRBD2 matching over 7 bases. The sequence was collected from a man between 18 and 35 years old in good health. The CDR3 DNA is TGTGCCAGCAGCTCCCAAGCGGGGAGCTACGAGCAGTACGTC. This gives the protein CASSSQAGSYEQYV.